This entry describes one TCR beta chain. The antigen is not known. CDR3 size: 14 residues. The V gene lost 2 bases and the J gene lost 2 bases, with 9 bases spanning the gap. Germline V CDR1 and CDR2: SGHVS, FQNEAQ. The data were produced by immunoSEQ multiplex PCR, yet TCRdb's version contains in-frame clones alone and is incomplete. This table has approximately 30,000 clones, about nine tenths appearing once. These data belong to a study of T cells after posttransplantation cyclophosphamide. Regarding the study as a whole: TRB clonality was highly associated with recipient CMV seropositivity and reactivation. Donor CD8+ memory clones often dominated recipient blood repertoires at later times.

The V gene is TRBV7-8, the J gene TRBJ1-1, with a weak D call TRBD1 (5 bases). The receptor comes from a man in his fifties. Material: PBMCs. CDR3 amino acids: CASSLRDRNTEAFF. The CDR3 DNA reads TGTGCCAGCAGCTTAAGAGACAGAAACACTGAAGCTTTCTTT.